This T cell receptor (beta chain) stems from a study of cytomegalovirus exposure and HLA in healthy donors. Study-wide results and limits: The majority of TCR sequences were rare, yet some public TCRs appeared in many donors.

The donors gave bone marrow, and they were healthy. The study ran its PCR with 60 Vbeta and 13 Jbeta primers. The method was immunoSEQ multiplex PCR; TCRdb's version includes in-frame clones alone and lacks a portion of them. The data show around 140,000 clones, roughly four fifths seen once. As to this clone: Its target is not known.

Germline assignment: CDR1 MNHEY and CDR2 SMNVEV (reference sequence). Trimming took 6 bases from V and 9 from J; bases not matched to a gene: 3. The CDR3 length is 13 residues. This TCR was sampled from a man aged 25-45 years in good health and CMV-seropositive. The rearrangement uses TRBV27 and TRBJ1-6; 9 bases align to TRBD1. Sequencing used PBMCs. The DNA for the CDR3 is TGTGCCAGCAGACGGACAGGGGTTTCACCCCTCCACTTT. Encoded protein: CASRRTGVSPLHF.